The clone carrying this T cell receptor beta chain was detected many times. Its antigen remains unidentified. This sample was taken from a study of T-cell reconstitution after alpha-beta-depleted transplantation in children. General observations from the study: From surviving recipient T cells and thymic progenitors came the high day-60 TCRbeta diversity observed in some patients. There were reportedly several hundred expanded graft clones from which alpha-beta T cells came about two months after transplant. T-cell counts and diversity at one year following transplant were attributed mainly to newly produced T cells.

This sample's TCRbeta library carried unique molecular identifier barcodes. Each CDR3 protein is one row after TCRdb ran MiXCR on the PCR reads. The table has around 450,000 distinct CDR3 sequences, about 10% seen once. The TCR sequence derives from a child aged 2 to 9 with inherited bone marrow failure, due to receive a stem cell transplant. The sequenced sample was PBMCs, obtained before TCRalphabeta/CD19-depleted stem cell transplant.

CDR3 amino acids: CASSGLSSYEQYF. The CDR3 nucleotides read TGCGCCAGCAGCGGACTGAGCTCCTACGAGCAGTACTTC. This sequence joins TRBV4-1 and TRBJ2-7; a possible D gene is TRBD2 (5 bases). Germline lookup yields CDR1 MGHRA and CDR2 YSYEKL. The CDR3 loop spans 13 amino acids. V dropped 5 bases and J dropped 0 bases, with 8 bases sitting between them.